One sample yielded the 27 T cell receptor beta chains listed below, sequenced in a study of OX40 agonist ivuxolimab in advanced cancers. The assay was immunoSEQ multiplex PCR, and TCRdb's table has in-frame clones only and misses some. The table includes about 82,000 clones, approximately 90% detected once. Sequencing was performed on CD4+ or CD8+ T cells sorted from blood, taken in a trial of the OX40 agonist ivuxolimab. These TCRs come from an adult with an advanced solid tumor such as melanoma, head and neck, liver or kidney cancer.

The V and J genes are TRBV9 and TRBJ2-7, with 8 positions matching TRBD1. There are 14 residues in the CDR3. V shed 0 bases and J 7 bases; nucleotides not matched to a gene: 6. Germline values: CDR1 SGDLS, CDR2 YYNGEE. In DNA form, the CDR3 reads TGTGCCAGCAGCGTAGGGCAGGGGGCAGATGAGCAGTACTTC. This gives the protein CASSVGQGADEQYF.

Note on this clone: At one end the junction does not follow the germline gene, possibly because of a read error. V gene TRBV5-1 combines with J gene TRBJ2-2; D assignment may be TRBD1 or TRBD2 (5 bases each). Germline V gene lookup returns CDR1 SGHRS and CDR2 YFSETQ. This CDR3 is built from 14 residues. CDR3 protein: CASSRAQTTREPFF. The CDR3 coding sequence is TGCGCCAGCAGCCGGGCACAGACCACCAGGGAGCCGTTTTTT.

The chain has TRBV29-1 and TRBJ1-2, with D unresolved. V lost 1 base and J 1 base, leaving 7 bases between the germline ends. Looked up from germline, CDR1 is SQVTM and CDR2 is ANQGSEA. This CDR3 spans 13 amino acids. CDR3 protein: CSVEGHRNYGYTF. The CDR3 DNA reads TGCAGCGTTGAAGGACACCGTAACTATGGCTACACCTTC.

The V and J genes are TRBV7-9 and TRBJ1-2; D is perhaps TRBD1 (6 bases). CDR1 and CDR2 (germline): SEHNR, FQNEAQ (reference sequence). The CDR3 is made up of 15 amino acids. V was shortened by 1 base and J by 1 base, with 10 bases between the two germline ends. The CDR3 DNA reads TGTGCCAGCAGCTTAGGGAAAGGGGGTAACTATGGCTACACCTTC. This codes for CASSLGKGGNYGYTF.

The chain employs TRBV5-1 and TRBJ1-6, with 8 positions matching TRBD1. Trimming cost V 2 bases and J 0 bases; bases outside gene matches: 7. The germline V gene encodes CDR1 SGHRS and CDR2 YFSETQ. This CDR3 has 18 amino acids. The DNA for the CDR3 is TGCGCCAGCAGCTTCCGGACAGGGATCAGCTCCTATAATTCACCCCTCCACTTT. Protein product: CASSFRTGISSYNSPLHF.

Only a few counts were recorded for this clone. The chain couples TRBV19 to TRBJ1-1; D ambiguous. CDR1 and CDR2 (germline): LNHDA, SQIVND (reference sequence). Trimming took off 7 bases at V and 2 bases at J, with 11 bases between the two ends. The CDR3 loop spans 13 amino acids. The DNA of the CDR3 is TGTGCCAGTAAGACAAACGGCAACACTGAAGCTTTCTTT. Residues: CASKTNGNTEAFF.

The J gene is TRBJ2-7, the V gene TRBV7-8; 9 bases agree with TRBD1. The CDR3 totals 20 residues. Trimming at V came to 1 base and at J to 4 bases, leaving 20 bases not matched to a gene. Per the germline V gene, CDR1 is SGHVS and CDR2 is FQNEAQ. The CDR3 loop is CASSLGARDRVWTLNYEQYF. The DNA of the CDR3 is TGTGCCAGCAGCTTAGGGGCCCGGGACAGGGTCTGGACCCTTAATTACGAGCAGTACTTC.

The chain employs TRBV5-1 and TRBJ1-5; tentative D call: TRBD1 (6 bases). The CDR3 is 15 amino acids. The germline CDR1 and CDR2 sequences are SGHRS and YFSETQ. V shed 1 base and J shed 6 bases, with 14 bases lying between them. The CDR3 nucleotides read TGCGCCAGCAGCTTGAGGGGGGGCGACGGTCAGCCCCAGCATTTT. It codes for CASSLRGGDGQPQHF.

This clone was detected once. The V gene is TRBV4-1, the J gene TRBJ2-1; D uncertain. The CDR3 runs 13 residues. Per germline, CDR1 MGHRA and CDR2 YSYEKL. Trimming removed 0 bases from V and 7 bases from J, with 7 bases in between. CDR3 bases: TGCGCCAGCAGCCAAGAAGGATTAAATGAGCAGTTCTTC. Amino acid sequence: CASSQEGLNEQFF.

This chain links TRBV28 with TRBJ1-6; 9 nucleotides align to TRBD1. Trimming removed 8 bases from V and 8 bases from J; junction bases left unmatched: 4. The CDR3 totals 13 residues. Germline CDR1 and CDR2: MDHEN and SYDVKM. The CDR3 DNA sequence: TGTGCCAGCCATACAGGGGGCCATTCACCCCTCCACTTT. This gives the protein CASHTGGHSPLHF.

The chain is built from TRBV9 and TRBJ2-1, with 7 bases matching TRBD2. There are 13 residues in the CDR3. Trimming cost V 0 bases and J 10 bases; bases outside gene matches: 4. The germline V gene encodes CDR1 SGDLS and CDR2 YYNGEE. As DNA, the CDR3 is TGTGCCAGCAGCGTAGGAAGCGGGATCGAGCAGTTCTTC. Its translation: CASSVGSGIEQFF.

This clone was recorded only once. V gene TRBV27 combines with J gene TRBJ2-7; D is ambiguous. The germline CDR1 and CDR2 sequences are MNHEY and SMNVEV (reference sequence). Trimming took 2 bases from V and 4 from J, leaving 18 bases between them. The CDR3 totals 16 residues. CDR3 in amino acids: CASSLKVPTPPYEQYF. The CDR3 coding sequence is TGTGCCAGCAGTTTAAAGGTCCCTACACCCCCTTACGAGCAGTACTTC.

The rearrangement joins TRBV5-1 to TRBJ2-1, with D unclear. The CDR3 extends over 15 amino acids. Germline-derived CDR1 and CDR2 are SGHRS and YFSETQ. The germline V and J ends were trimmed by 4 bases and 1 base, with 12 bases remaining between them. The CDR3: CASSPSPQSYNEQFF. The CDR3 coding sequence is TGCGCCAGCAGCCCCAGCCCCCAGTCCTACAATGAGCAGTTCTTC. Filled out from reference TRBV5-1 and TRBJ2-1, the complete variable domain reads KAGVTQTPRYLIKTRGQQVTLSCSPISGHRSVSWYQQTPGQGLQFLFEYFSETQRNKGNFPGRFSGRQFSNSRSEMNVSTLELGDSALYLCASSPSPQSYNEQFFGPGTRLTVL.

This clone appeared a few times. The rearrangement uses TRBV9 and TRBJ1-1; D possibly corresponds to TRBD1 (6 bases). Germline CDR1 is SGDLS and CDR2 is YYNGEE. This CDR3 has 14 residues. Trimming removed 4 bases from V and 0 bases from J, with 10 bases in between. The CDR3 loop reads CASSTGTMNTEAFF. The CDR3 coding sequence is TGTGCCAGCAGCACCGGGACAATGAACACTGAAGCTTTCTTT.

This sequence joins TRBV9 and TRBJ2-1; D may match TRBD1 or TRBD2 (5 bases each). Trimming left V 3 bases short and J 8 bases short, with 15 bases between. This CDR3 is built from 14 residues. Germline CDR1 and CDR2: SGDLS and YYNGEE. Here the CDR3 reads CASSEPPLGDEQFF. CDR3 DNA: TGTGCCAGCAGCGAACCCCCCTTGGGGGATGAGCAGTTCTTC.

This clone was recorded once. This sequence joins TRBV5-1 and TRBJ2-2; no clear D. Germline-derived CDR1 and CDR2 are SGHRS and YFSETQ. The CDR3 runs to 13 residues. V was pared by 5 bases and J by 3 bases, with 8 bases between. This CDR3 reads CASRVWDTGELFF. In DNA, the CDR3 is TGCGCCAGCAGGGTTTGGGACACCGGGGAGCTGTTTTTT.

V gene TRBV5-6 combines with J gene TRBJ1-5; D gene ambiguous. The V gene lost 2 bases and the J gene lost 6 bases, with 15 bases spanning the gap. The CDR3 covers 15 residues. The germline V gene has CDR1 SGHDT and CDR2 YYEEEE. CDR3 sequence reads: CASSFQYASPQPQHF. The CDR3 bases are TGTGCCAGCAGCTTCCAGTATGCGAGTCCTCAGCCCCAGCATTTT.

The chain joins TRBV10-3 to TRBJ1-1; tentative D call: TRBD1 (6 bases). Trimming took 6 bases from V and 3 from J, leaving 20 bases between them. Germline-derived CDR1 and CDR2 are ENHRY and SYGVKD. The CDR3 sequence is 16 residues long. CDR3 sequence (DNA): TGTGCCATCAGGTCTTCTGGACCAAAGGGGGACACTGAAGCTTTCTTT. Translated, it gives CAIRSSGPKGDTEAFF.

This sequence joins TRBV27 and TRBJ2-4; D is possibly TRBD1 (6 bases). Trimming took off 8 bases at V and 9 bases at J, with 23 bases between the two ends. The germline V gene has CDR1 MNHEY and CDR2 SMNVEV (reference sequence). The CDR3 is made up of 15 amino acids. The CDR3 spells CASSWSGHQIRIQYF. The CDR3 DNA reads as TGTGCCAGCTCCTGGTCGGGACACCAAATTCGCATTCAGTACTTC.

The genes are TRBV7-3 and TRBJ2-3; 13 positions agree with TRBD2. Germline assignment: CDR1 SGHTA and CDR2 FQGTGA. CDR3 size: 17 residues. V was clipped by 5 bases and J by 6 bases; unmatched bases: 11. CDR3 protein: CASSDPLLAGGSDTQYF. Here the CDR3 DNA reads TGTGCCAGCAGCGACCCTTTACTAGCGGGAGGGAGTGATACGCAGTATTTT.

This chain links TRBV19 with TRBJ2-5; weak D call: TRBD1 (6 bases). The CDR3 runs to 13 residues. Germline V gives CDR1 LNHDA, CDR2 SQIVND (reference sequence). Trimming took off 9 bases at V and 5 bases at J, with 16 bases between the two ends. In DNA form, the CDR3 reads TGTGCCAGCCTCCCCAGGGGCGGCGAGACCCAGTACTTC. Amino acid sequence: CASLPRGGETQYF.

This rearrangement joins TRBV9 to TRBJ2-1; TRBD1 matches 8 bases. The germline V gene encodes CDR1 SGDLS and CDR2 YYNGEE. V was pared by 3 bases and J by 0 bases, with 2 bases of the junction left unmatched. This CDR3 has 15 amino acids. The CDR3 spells CASSGGTGSYNEQFF. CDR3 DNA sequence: TGTGCCAGCAGCGGCGGGACAGGCTCCTACAATGAGCAGTTCTTC.

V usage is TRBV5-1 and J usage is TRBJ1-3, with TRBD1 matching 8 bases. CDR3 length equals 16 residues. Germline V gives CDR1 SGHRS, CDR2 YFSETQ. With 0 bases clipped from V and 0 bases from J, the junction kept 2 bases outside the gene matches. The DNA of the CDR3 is TGCGCCAGCAGCTTGGGGACAGGGAGCTCTGGAAACACCATATATTTT. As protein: CASSLGTGSSGNTIYF.

This chain's CDR3 is CASSLTGRNTEAFF. The CDR3 DNA reads TGTGCCAGCAGTTTGACCGGCAGGAACACTGAAGCTTTCTTT. The chain employs TRBV27 and TRBJ1-1; D is ambiguous. V dropped 3 bases and J dropped 1 base, with 9 bases sitting between them. Germline CDR1 and CDR2: MNHEY and SMNVEV (reference sequence). This CDR3 is 14 amino acids long.

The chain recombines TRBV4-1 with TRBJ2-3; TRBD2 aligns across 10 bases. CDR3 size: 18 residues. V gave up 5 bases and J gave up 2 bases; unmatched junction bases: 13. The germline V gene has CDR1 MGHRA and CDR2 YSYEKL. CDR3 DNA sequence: TGCGCCAGCAGCAACGGGCTAGCGGGAGTAGGAGTCACAGATACGCAGTATTTT. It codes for CASSNGLAGVGVTDTQYF.

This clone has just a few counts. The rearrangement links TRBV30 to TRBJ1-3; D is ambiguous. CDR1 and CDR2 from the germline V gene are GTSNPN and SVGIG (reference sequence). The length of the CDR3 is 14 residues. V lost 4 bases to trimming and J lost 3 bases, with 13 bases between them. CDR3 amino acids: CAWNMVEIGNTIYF. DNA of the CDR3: TGTGCCTGGAATATGGTAGAGATTGGAAACACCATATATTTT.

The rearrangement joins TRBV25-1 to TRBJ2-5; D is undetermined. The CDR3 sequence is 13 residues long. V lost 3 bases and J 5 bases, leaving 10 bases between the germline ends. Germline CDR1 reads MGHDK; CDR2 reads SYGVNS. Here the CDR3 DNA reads TGTGCCAGCAGTGATTTGTCGCTGGAGACCCAGTACTTC. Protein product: CASSDLSLETQYF.